This record concerns one TCR beta chain sequence. The antigen is unknown. The data originate from a study of T cell responses to AZD1222 COVID-19 vaccine. Using immunoSEQ multiplex PCR, the repertoire was profiled, and TCRdb retains in-frame clones only, with some absent. This sample has approximately 160,000 clones, with 88% found just once. The CDR3 runs to 15 residues. V dropped 6 bases and J dropped 7; count of bases not matched to a gene: 11. Germline V gene sequence: CDR1 MNHEY, CDR2 SVGAGI. Findings and caveats of the study: No day 14 peak samples; only post-peak repertoires were characterized.

The J gene is TRBJ2-1, the V gene TRBV6-5, with 8 bases that match TRBD2. The sample here was peripheral blood, taken on day 0 of AZD1222 vaccination. The receptor was derived from an adult in good health. The CDR3 coding sequence is TGTGCCAGCAGAAAGAGCGGGAGTACGACGAATGAGCAGTTCTTC. Its protein product is CASRKSGSTTNEQFF.